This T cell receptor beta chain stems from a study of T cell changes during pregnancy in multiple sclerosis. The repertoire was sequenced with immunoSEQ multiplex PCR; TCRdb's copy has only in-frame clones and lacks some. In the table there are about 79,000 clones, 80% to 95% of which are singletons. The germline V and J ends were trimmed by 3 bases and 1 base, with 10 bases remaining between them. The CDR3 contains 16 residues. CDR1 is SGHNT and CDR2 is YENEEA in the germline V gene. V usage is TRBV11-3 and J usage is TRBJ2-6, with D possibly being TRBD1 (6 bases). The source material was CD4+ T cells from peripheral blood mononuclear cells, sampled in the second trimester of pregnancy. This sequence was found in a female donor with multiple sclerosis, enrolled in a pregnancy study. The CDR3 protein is CASSFPTGSGANVLTF. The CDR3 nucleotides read TGTGCCAGCAGCTTCCCTACAGGGTCTGGGGCCAACGTCCTGACTTTC.